Each of the 2 T cell receptor beta chains below was sequenced from the same sample in a study of blood T cell repertoires in COVID-19. Clones were sequenced by immunoSEQ multiplex PCR, and TCRdb holds only the in-frame ones, with some missing. The sample shows roughly 260,000 clones, over 80% of them seen only once. Sequenced: PBMCs or T cells enriched from blood (not recorded which). These receptors all come from a woman aged 25 to 39 with acute COVID-19.

V and J are TRBV11-2 and TRBJ2-3, with TRBD1 matching over 9 bases. The V gene end was trimmed by 3 bases and the J gene end by 1 base; junction bases not matched to a gene: 5. Germline-derived CDR1 and CDR2 are SGHAT and FQNNGV. CDR3 length: 16 amino acids. CDR3 residues: CASSFIQGAGTDTQYF. CDR3 DNA: TGTGCCAGCAGCTTTATACAGGGGGCTGGCACAGATACGCAGTATTTT.

This clone was seen once. V is TRBV5-5 and J is TRBJ1-2; 10 nucleotides line up with TRBD1. CDR1 is SGHKS and CDR2 is YYEKEE in the germline V gene (reference sequence). V lost 0 bases to trimming and J lost 5 bases; unmatched junction nucleotides: 7. There are 16 residues in the CDR3. In DNA, the CDR3 is TGTGCCAGCAGCTTGGAGGGGACAGGGGCCCCATATGGCTACACCTTC. Protein: CASSLEGTGAPYGYTF.